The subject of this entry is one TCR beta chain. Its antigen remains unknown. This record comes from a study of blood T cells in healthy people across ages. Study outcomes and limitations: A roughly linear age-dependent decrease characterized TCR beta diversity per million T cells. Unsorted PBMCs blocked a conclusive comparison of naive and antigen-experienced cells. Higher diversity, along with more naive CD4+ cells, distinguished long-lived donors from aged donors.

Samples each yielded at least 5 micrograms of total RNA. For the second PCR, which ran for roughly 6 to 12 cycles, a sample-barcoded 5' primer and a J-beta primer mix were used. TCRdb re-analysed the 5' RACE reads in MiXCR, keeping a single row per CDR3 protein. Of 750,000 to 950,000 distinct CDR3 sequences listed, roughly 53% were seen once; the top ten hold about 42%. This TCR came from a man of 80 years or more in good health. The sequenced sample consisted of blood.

The CDR3 is CASSLGGNGDYGYTF. The CDR3 DNA follows: TGTGCCAGCAGCTTAGGCGGTAACGGGGACTATGGCTACACCTTC. The gene calls are TRBV7-9 and TRBJ1-2; D gene unclear. Between the trimmed V and J ends, which lost 1 base and 3 bases, there was a span of 12 bases. The CDR3 extends over 15 amino acids. Germline CDR1 SEHNR, CDR2 FQNEAQ (reference sequence).